This TCR beta chain is drawn from a study of T cells in Graves' hyperthyroidism and ophthalmopathy. Lactation, pregnancy, other autoimmune disease or uncontrolled infection excluded patients. The PBMCs were taken from about 10 ml of fresh peripheral blood. V trimming: 6 bases; J trimming: 8 bases; junction bases outside the gene matches: 4. The length of the CDR3 is 13 residues. In germline, CDR1 is DFQATT, CDR2 SNEGSKA (reference sequence). RNA transcripts gave rise to amplified TCR beta CDR3 regions. HTBI primers were the set used in a first-round RT-PCR of the TCR CDR3. TCRdb called the multiplex PCR reads again in MiXCR, with one record for every CDR3 protein. The sample has more than 350,000 distinct CDR3 sequences; 15% are singletons.

This sequence originates from a woman aged 60-75 years with Graves' ophthalmopathy. Sequenced material: blood. The chain links TRBV20-1 to TRBJ2-1; the match to TRBD2 covers 13 bases. The CDR3 DNA is TGCAGTGCCCCACTAGCGGGAGGGCATGAGCAGTTCTTC. Translating gives CSAPLAGGHEQFF.